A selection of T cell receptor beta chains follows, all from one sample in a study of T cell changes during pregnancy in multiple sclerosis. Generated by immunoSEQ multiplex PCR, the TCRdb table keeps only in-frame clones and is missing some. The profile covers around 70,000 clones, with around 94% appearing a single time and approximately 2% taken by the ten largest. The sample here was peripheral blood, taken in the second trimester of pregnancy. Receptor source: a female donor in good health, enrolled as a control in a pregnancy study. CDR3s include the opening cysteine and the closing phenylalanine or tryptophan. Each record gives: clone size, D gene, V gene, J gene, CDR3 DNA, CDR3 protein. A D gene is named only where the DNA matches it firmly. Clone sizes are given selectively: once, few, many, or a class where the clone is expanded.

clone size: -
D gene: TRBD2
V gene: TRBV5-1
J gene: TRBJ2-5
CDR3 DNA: TGCGCCAGTTCCGGGGCGGGGGGGCAAGAGACCCAGTACTTC
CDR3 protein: CASSGAGGQETQYF

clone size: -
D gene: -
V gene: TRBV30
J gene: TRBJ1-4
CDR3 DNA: TGTGCCTGGAGAGTGGGGGCGGGTGAAAAACTGTTTTTT
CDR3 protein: CAWRVGAGEKLFF

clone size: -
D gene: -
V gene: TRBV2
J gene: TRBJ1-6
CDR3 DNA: TGTGCCAGCAGTTTGACAGAGGAGAATTCACCCCTCCACTTT
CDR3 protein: CASSLTEENSPLHF

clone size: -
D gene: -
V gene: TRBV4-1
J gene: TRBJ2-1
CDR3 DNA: TGCGCCAGCAGCCAAGATCAAGTGCAGAAGTACATGGATGAGCAGTTCTTC
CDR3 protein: CASSQDQVQKYMDEQFF

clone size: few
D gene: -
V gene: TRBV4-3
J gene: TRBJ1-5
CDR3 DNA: TGCGCCAGCAGCCAAGAATATCGTCAGCCCCAGCATTTT
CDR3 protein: CASSQEYRQPQHF

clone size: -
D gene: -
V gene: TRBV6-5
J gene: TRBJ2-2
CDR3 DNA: TGTGCCAGCAGGACGGGGACATCCTCCGGGGAGCTGTTTTTT
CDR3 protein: CASRTGTSSGELFF

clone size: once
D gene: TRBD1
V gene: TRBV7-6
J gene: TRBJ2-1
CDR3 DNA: TGTGCCAGCAGCTTTGTCCCGGGACAGTCTGGGGACAATGAGCAGTTCTTC
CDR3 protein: CASSFVPGQSGDNEQFF

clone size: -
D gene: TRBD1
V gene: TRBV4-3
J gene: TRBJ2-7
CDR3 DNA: TGCGCCAGCAGCCAGAGCGCCATGACAGGGCGGACCTACGAGCAGTACTTC
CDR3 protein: CASSQSAMTGRTYEQYF

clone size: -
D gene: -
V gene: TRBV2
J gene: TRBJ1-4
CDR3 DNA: TGTGCCAGCACGTGGGGGCCTAATGAAAAACTGTTTTTT
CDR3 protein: CASTWGPNEKLFF

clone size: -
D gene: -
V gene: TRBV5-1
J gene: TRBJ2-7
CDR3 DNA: TGCGCCAGCAGCTTGGCCTGGCAGGGCTCCTACGAGCAGTACTTC
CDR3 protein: CASSLAWQGSYEQYF

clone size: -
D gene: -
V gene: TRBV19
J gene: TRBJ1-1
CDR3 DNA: TGTGCCAGTAGTATCAGGGGGAACACTGAAGCTTTCTTT
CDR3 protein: CASSIRGNTEAFF

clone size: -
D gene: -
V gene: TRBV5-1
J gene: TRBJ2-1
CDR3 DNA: TGCGCCAGCAGCCTGCCCCCCCGGAATGAGCAGTTCTTC
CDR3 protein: CASSLPPRNEQFF

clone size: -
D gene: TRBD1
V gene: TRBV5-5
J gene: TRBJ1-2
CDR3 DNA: TGTGCCAGCAGTCTACTGGGACAGGGTCGTGGCTACACCTTC
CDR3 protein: CASSLLGQGRGYTF

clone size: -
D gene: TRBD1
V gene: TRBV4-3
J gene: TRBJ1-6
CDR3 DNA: TGCGCCAGCAGCCAAGATCGAGGGACAGGTAATTCACCCCTCCACTTT
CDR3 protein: CASSQDRGTGNSPLHF

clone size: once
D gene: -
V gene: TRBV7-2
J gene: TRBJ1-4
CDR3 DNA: TGTGCCAGCAGCTTATTAGGGGCGGTTAATGAAAAACTGTTTTTT
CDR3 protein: CASSLLGAVNEKLFF

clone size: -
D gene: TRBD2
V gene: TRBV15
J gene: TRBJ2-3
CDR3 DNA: TGTGCCACCAGCAGGGCTAGCGGGGGCAGAGGGGATACGCAGTATTTT
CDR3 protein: CATSRASGGRGDTQYF

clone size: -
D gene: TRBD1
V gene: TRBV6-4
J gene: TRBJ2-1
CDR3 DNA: TGTGCCAGCAGCGCCGGGACAGGGAACAATGAGCAGTTCTTC
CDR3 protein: CASSAGTGNNEQFF

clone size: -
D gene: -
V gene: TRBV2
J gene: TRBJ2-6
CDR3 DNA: TGTGCCAGCGAGAATTCTGGGGCCAACGTCCTGACTTTC
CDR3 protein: CASENSGANVLTF

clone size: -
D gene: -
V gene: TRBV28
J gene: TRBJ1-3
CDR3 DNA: TGTGCCAGCACGATTCAGGGGAACCCTGGAAACACCATATATTTT
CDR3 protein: CASTIQGNPGNTIYF

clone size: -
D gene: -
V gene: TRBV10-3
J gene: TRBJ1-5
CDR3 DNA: TGTGCCATCGGGGGGGGCGTGCAGAATAATCAGCCCCAGCATTTT
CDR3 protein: CAIGGGVQNNQPQHF

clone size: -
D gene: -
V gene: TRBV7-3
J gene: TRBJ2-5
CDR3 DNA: TGTGCCAGCAGCCTACTACCGGGGGAGACCCAGTACTTC
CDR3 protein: CASSLLPGETQYF

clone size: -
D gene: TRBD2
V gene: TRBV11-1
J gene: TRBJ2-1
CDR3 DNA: TGTGCCAGCAGCTTCGGGAGGAGCTCCTACAATGAGCAGTTCTTC
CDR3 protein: CASSFGRSSYNEQFF

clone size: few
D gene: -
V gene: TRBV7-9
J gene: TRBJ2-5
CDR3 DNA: TGTGCCAGCAGCCTCGCCGGGACACCCAGTAACGGGGACTTC
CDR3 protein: CASSLAGTPSNGDF

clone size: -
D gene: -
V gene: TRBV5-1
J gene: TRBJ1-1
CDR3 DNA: TGCGCCAGCAGCTTGGCTGGAACCCCGGGGACTGAAGCTTTCTTT
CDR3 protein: CASSLAGTPGTEAFF

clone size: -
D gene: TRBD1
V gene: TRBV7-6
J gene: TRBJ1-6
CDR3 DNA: TGTGCCAGCAGCTCCCAACAGGGGGTCGAGTCACCCCTCCACTTT
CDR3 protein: CASSSQQGVESPLHF

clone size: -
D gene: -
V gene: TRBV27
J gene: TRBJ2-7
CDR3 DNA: TGTGCCAGCATTCCCCCCAACGGCTACGAGCAGTACTTC
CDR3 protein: CASIPPNGYEQYF

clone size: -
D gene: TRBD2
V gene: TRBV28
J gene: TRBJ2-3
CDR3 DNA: TGTGCCAGCAGTCTCGGACTAGCGGGGGTAACAGATACGCAGTATTTT
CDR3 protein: CASSLGLAGVTDTQYF

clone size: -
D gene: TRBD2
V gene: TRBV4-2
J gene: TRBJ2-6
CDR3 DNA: TGTGCCAGCAGCGGGGGGGTAGGCTCTGGGGCCAACGTCCTGACTTTC
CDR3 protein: CASSGGVGSGANVLTF

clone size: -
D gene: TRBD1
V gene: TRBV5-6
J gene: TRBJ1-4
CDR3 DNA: TGTGCCAGCAGCCTAGGGGGCCGGAATGAAAAACTGTTTTTT
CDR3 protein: CASSLGGRNEKLFF

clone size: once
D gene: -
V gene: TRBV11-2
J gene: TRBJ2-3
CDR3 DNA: TGTGCCAGCAGCTTAGACCGCGGGCCAGATACGCAGTATTTT
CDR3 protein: CASSLDRGPDTQYF

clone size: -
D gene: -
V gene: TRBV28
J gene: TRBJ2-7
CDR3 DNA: TGTGCCAGCAGTCCTACAGGGAGGGTGGCCTACGAGCAGTACTTC
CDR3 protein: CASSPTGRVAYEQYF

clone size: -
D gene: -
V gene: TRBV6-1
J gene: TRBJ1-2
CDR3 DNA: TGTGCCAGCAGTGAAGCGTTAGGGGGAGAAGGCTACACCTTC
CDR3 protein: CASSEALGGEGYTF

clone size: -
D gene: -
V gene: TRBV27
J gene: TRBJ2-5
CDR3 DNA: TGTGCCAGCAGTTTAGGGGGCGGGTGGGGGCAGGAGACCCAGTACTTC
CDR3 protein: CASSLGGGWGQETQYF

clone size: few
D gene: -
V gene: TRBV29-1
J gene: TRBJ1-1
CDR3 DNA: TGCAGCGTGGGACTGAGAAACACTGAAGCTTTCTTT
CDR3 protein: CSVGLRNTEAFF

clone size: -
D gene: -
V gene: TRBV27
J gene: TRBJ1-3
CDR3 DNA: TGTGCCAGCAGGCCCTCGGGACACTATTTCGAGTCTGGAAACACCATATATTTT
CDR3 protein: CASRPSGHYFESGNTIYF

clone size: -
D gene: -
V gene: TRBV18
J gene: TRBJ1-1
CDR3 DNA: TGTGCCAGCTCACCCCAGGGACTGAATGAAGCTTTCTTT
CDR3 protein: CASSPQGLNEAFF

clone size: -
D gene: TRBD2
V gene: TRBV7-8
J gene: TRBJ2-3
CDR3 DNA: TGTGCCAGCAGCCTACTAGCGGGGGCGTACACAGATACGCAGTATTTT
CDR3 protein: CASSLLAGAYTDTQYF

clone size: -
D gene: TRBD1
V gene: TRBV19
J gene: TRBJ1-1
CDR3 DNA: TGTGCCAGTAGTACGGACAGGGTAGGCACTGAAGCTTTCTTT
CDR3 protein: CASSTDRVGTEAFF

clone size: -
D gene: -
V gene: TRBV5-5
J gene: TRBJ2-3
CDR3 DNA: TGTGCCAGCAGCTTGGGGGGCTCAGGGCTCACAGATACGCAGTATTTT
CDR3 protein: CASSLGGSGLTDTQYF